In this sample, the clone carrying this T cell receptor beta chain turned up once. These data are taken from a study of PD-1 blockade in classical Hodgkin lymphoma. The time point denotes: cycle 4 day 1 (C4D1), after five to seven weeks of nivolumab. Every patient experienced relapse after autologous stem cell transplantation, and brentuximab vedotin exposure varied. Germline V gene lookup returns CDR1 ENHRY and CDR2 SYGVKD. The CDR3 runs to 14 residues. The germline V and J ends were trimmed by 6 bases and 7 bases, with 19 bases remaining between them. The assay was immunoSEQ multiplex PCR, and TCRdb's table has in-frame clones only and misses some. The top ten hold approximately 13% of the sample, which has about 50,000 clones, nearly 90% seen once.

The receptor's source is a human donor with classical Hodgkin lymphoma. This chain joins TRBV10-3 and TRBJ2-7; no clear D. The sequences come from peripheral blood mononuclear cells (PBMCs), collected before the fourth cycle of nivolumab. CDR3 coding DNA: TGTGCCATCAGCTACGACATCTCCCGTAGAGAGCAGTACTTC. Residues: CAISYDISRREQYF.